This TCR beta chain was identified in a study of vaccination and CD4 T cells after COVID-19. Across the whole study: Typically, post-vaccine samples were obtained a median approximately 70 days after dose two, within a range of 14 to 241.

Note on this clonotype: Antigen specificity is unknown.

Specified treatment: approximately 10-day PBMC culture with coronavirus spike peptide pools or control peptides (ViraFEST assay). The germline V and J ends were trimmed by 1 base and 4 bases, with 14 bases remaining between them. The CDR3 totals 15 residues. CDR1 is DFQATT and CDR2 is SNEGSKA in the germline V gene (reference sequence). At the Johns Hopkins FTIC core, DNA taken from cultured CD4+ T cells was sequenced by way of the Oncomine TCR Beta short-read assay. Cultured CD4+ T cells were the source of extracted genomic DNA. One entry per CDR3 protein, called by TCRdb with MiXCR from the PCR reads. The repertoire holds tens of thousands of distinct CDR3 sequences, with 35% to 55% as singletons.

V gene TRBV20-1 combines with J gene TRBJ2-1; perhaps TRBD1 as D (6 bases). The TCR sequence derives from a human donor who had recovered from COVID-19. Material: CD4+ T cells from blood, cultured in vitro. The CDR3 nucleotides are TGCAGTGCTAGAGCCCCGGGACAAAGTTACAATGAGCAGTTCTTC. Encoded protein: CSARAPGQSYNEQFF.